This T cell receptor (beta chain) was captured in a study of blood T cells in healthy people across ages. On the study more broadly: About one barcoded beta molecule was captured per two T cells (by template switching).

The CDR3 extends over 15 amino acids. V was clipped by 0 bases and J by 3 bases, with 9 bases between them. Germline loops: CDR1 SGHVS, CDR2 FQNEAQ. Alongside a J-beta primer mix, a sample-barcoded 5' primer served in a second PCR lasting roughly 6 to 12 cycles. MiXCR was run by TCRdb on the 5' RACE reads, yielding one entry per CDR3 protein. The sample records approximately 880,000 distinct CDR3 sequences, about 48% being singletons. No fewer than 7 million PBMCs went into each sample. The chain recombines TRBV7-8 with TRBJ1-5; no clear D. The sequencing sample was made of blood. The clonotype comes from a man aged 25-40 years in good health. Written as DNA, the CDR3 is TGTGCCAGCAGCTTAGCGGTGGCAGCCAATCAGCCCCAGCATTTT. The encoded protein is CASSLAVAANQPQHF.